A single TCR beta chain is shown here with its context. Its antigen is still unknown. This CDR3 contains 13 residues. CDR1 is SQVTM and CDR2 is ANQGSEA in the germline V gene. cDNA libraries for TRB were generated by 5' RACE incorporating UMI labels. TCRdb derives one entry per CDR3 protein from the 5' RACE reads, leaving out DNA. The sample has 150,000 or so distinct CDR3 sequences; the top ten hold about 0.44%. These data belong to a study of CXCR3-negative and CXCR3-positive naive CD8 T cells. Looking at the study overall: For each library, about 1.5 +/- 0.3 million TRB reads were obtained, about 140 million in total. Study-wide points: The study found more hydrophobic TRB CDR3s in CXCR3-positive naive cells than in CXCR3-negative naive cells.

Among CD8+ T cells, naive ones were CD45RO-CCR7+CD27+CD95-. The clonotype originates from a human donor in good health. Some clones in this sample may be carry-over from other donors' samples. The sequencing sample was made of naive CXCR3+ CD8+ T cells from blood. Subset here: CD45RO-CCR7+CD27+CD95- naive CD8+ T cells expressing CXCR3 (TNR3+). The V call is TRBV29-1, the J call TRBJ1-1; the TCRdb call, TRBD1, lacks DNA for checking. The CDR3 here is CSVDRGENTEAFF.